This T cell receptor beta chain is from a study of control samples from healthy donors and cancer patients. This table comes from immunoSEQ multiplex PCR, and its TCRdb copy is limited to in-frame clones, with some not included. The sample has 150,000 to 200,000 clones, roughly 91% seen once; the top ten hold about 1.6%. Sequencing input: blood. The sequence was obtained from a woman in her twenties or thirties in good health.

The CDR3 region is CASSPPSSNTGELFF. The CDR3 DNA reads as TGTGCCAGCTCACCACCAAGCTCGAACACCGGGGAGCTGTTTTTT. The V call is TRBV18, the J call TRBJ2-2; D gene unclear. V lost 0 bases and J lost 0, with 5 bases in between. Germline CDR1 KGHSH, CDR2 LQKENI. This CDR3 contains 15 residues.